This T cell receptor (beta chain) was retrieved from a study of cytomegalovirus exposure and HLA in healthy donors. Primers for the PCR totalled 60 Vbeta and 13 Jbeta. Profiling relied on immunoSEQ multiplex PCR, and the TCRdb table lists in-frame clones only, not all of them. In the table there are approximately 290,000 clones, over 70% of which are singletons. The CDR3 is 12 residues long. V gave up 5 bases and J gave up 6 bases, with 12 bases separating them. The germline CDR1 and CDR2 sequences are SGHRS and YFSETQ. The genes are TRBV5-1 and TRBJ2-7; a weak D match, TRBD2 (6 bases). The clonotype comes from a girl between 2 and 10 years old in good health and CMV-seronegative. Source material: PBMCs. CDR3 residues: CASSSQGGEQYF. In DNA form, the CDR3 reads TGCGCCAGCAGTTCGCAGGGAGGCGAGCAGTACTTC.